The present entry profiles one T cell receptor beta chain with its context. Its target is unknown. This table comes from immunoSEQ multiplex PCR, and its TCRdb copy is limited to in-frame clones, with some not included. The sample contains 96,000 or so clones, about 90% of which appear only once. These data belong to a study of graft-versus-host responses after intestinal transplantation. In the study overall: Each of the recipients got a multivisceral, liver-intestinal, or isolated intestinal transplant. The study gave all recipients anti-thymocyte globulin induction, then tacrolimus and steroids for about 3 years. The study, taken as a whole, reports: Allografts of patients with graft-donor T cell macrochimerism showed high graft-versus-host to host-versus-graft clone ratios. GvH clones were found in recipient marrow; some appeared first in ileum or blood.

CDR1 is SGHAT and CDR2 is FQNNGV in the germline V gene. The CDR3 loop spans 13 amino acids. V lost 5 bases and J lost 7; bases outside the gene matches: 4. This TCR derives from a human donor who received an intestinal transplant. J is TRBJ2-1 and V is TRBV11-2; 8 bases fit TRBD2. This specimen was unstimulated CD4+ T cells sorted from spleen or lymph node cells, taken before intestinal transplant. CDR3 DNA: TGTGCCAGCAGCCTGCGGGGGGCAAATGAGCAGTTCTTC. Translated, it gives CASSLRGANEQFF.